This TCR beta chain emerged from a study of shared clonotypes between healthy human individuals. This CDR3 is 14 amino acids long. The germline V gene has CDR1 SGDLS and CDR2 YYNGEE. Trimming cost V 0 bases and J 2 bases, with 8 bases left between them. Repertoires were generated with immunoSEQ multiplex PCR, while TCRdb's copy carries only in-frame clones and drops some. This sample has roughly 700,000 clones; about 74% occur once, and the top ten carry about 1.8%. V gene TRBV9 combines with J gene TRBJ2-5, with D possibly TRBD1 on 6 matching bases. This sequence originates from a woman between 25 and 40 years old in good health. The sequenced material came from memory CD4+ T cells sorted from blood. Subset indicated: CD45RA-negative fraction. For the CDR3, the DNA is TGTGCCAGCAGCGTAGGCGGACAGCAAGAGACCCAGTACTTC. Translated, it gives CASSVGGQQETQYF.